This T cell receptor (beta chain) appears in the sequencing data of a study of long-term antiretroviral therapy in people with HIV. Study-level findings and limits: Transplant donor controls retained higher diversity, though diversity increased after ART. Controls had broader CDR3 length ranges than HIV repertoires did. Blood in the study was drawn between about 2003 and 2018, possibly under older ART regimens, which may be less effective than current ones.

Version v3.0 of the immunoSEQ assay was performed at survey level. It was 40,000-50,000 T-cell genomes per sample that sequencing targeted. Here immunoSEQ multiplex PCR was the method, and the copy in TCRdb shows in-frame clones only, minus some. The sample carries 25,000 to 35,000 clones, 93% recorded once. This clone was counted a single time. Its antigen remains unidentified. The germline V gene encodes CDR1 GTSNPN and CDR2 SVGIG (reference sequence). The CDR3 covers 15 residues. V was clipped by 1 base and J by 4 bases; unmatched bases: 6. V and J are TRBV30 and TRBJ2-3, with TRBD1 identical over 9 bases. Sequences were derived from unsorted PBMCs, sampled almost 6.6 years after starting antiretroviral therapy. The clonotype originates from a woman in her forties with HIV. The CDR3 here is CAWSDGTGSSDTQYF. As DNA, the CDR3 is TGTGCCTGGAGTGATGGGACAGGGTCTTCAGATACGCAGTATTTT.